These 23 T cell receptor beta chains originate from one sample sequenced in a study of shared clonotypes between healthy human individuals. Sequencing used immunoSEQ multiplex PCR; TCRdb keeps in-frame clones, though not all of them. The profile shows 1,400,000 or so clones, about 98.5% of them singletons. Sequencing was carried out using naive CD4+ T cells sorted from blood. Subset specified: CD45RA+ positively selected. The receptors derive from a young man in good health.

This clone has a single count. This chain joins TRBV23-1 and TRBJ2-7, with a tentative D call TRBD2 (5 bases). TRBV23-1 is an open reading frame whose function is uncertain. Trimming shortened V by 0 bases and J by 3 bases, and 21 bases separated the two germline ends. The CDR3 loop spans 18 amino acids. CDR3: CASSQSRAGEPNSYEQYF. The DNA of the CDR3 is TGCGCCAGCAGTCAATCGAGGGCAGGCGAGCCCAACAGCTACGAGCAGTACTTC.

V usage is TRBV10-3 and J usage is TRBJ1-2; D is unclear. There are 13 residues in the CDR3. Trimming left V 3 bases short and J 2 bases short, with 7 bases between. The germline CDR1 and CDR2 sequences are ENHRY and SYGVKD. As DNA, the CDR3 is TGTGCCATCAGTGAAAGTATGAACTATGGCTACACCTTC. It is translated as CAISESMNYGYTF.

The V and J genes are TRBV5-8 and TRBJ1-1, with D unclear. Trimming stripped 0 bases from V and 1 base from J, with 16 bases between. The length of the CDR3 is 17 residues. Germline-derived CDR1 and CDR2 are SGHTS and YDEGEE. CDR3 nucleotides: TGTGCCAGCAGCTTGGTATCGGGCTCACAGTGGAACACTGAAGCTTTCTTT. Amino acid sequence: CASSLVSGSQWNTEAFF.

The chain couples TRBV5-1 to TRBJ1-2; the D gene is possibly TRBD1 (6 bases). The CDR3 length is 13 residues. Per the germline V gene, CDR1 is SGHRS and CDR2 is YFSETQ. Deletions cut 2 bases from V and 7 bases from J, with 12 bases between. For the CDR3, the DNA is TGCGCCAGCAGCTTCGCAGGGGTAGGTGGCTACACCTTC. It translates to CASSFAGVGGYTF.

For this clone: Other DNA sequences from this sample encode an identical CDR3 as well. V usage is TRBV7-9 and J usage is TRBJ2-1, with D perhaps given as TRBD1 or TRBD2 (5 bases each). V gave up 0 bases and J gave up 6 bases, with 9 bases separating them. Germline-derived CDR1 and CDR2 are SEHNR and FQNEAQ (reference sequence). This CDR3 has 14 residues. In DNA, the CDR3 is TGTGCCAGCAGCTTAGCTGGGACGAGCAATGAGCAGTTCTTC. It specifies CASSLAGTSNEQFF.

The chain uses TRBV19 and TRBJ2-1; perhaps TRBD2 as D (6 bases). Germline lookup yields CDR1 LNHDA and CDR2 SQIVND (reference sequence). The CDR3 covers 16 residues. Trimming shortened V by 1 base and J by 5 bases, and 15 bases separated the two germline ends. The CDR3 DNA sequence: TGTGCCAGTAGTATAGGGGGACTCCCCCTAAACAATGAGCAGTTCTTC. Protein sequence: CASSIGGLPLNNEQFF. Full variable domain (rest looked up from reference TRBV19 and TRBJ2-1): DGGITQSPKYLFRKEGQNVTLSCEQNLNHDAMYWYRQDPGQGLRLIYYSQIVNDFQKGDIAEGYSVSREKKESFPLTVTSAQKNPTAFYLCASSIGGLPLNNEQFFGPGTRLTVL.

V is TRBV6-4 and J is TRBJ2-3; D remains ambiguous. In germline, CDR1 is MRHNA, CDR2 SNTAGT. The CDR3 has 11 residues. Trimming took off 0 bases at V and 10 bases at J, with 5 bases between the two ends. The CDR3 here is CASSDSVAQYF. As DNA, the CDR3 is TGTGCCAGCAGTGACTCAGTCGCGCAGTATTTT.

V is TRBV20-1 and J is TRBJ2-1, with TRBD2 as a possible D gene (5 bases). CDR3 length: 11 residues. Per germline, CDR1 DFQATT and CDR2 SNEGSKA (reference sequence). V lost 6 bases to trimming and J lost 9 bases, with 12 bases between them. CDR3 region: CSAHSVGEQFF. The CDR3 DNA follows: TGCAGTGCCCATAGCGTGGGTGAGCAGTTCTTC.

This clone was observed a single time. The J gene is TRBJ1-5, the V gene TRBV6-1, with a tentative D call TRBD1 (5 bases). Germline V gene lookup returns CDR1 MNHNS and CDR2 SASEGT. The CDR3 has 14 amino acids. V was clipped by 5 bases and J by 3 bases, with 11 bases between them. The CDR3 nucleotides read TGTGCCAGCAGTCAACAGGTACCCAATCAGCCCCAGCATTTT. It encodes CASSQQVPNQPQHF.

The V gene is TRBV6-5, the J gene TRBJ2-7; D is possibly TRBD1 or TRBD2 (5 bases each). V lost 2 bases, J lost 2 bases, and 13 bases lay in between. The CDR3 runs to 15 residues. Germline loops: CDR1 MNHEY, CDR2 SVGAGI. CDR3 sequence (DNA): TGTGCCAGCAGTTACAATGGGGGTGGAACCTACGAGCAGTACTTC. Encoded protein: CASSYNGGGTYEQYF.

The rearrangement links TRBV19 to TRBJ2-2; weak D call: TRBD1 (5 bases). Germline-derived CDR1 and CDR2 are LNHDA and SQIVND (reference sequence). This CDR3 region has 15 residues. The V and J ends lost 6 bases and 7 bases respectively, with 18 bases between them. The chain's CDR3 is CASSRQGRSGGELFF. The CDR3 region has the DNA TGTGCCAGTAGCCGTCAGGGTCGGAGTGGCGGGGAGCTGTTTTTT. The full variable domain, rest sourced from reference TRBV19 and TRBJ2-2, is DGGITQSPKYLFRKEGQNVTLSCEQNLNHDAMYWYRQDPGQGLRLIYYSQIVNDFQKGDIAEGYSVSREKKESFPLTVTSAQKNPTAFYLCASSRQGRSGGELFFGEGSRLTVL.

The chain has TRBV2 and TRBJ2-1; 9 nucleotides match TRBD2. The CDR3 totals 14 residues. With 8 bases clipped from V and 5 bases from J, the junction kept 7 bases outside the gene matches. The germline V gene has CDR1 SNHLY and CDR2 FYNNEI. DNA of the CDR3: TGTGCCAGCTCGGGACTAGCCCGCGACAATGAGCAGTTCTTC. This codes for CASSGLARDNEQFF.

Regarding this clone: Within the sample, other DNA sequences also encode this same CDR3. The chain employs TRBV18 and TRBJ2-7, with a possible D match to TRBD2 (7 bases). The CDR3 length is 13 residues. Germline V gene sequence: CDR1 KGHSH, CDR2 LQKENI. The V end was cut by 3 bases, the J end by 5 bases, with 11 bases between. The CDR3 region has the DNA TGTGCCAGCTCACCCGCGGGGGCCCACGAGCAGTACTTC. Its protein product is CASSPAGAHEQYF.

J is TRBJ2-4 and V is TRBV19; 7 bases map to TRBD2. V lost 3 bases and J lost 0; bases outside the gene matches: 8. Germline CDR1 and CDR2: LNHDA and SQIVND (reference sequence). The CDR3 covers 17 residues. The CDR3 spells CASSIGTGRLAKNIQYF. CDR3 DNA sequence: TGTGCCAGTAGTATCGGGACCGGGAGGCTAGCCAAAAACATTCAGTACTTC.

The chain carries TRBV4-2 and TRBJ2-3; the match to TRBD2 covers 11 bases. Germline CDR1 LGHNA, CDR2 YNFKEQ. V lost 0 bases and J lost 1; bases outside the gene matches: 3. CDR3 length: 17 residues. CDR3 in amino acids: CASSQEPGLAGTDTQYF. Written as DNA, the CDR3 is TGTGCCAGCAGCCAAGAGCCGGGACTAGCGGGCACAGATACGCAGTATTTT.

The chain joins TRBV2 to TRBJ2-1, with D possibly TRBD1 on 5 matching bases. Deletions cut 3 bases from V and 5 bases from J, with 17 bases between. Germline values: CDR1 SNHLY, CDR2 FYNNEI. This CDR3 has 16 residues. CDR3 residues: CASSDLLKAGNNEQFF. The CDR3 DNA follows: TGTGCCAGCAGTGACTTATTAAAGGCAGGGAACAATGAGCAGTTCTTC.

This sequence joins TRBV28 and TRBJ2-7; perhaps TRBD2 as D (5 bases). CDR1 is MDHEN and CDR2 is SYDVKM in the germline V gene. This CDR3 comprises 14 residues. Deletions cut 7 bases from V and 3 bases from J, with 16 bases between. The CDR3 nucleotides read TGTGCCAGCACCCCGCGGGCGAACCTCTACGAGCAGTACTTC. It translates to CASTPRANLYEQYF.

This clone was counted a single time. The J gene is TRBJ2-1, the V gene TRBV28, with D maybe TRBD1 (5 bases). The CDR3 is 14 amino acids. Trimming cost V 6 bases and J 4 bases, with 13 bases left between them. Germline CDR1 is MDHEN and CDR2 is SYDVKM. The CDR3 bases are TGTGCCAGCAGCCAGGCCAGGGAATACAATGAGCAGTTCTTC. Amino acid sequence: CASSQAREYNEQFF. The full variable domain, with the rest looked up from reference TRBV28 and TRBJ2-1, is DVKVTQSSRYLVKRTGEKVFLECVQDMDHENMFWYRQDPGLGLRLIYFSYDVKMKEKGDIPEGYSVSREKKERFSLILESASTNQTSMYLCASSQAREYNEQFFGPGTRLTVL.

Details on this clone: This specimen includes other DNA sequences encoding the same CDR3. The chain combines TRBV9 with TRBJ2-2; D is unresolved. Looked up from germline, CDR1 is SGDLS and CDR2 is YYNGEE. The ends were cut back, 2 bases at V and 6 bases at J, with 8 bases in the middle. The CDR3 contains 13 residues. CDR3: CASSVRLAGELFF. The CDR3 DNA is TGTGCCAGCAGCGTTCGGTTGGCCGGGGAGCTGTTTTTT. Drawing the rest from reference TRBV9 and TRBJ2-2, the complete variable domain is DSGVTQTPKHLITATGQRVTLRCSPRSGDLSVYWYQQSLDQGLQFLIQYYNGEERAKGNILERFSAQQFPDLHSELNLSSLELGDSALYFCASSVRLAGELFFGEGSRLTVL.

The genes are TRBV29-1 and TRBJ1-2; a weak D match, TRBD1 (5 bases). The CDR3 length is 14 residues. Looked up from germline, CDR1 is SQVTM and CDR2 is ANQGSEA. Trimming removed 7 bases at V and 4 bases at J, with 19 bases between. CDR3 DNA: TGCAGCGGGGACCGGGACGTTGGGAGCTATGGCTACACCTTC. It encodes CSGDRDVGSYGYTF.

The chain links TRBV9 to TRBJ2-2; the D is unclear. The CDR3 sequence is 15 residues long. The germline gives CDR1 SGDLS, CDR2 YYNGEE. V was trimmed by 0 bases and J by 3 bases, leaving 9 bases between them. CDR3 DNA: TGTGCCAGCAGCGTAGATAATTGGTACACCGGGGAGCTGTTTTTT. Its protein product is CASSVDNWYTGELFF.

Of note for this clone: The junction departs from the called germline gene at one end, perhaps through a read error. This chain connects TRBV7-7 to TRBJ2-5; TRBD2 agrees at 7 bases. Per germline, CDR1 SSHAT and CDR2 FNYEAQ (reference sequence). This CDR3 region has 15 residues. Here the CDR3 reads CASSLGGSRDETQYF. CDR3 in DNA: TGTGCTAGCAGCTTGGGCGGGAGTAGGGACGAGACCCAGTACTTC. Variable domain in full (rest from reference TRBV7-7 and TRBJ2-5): GAGVSQSPRYKVTKRGQDVTLRCDPISSHATLYWYQQALGQGPEFLTYFNYEAQPDKSGLPSDRFSAERPEGSISTLTIQRTEQRDSAMYRCASSLGGSRDETQYFGPGTRLLVL.

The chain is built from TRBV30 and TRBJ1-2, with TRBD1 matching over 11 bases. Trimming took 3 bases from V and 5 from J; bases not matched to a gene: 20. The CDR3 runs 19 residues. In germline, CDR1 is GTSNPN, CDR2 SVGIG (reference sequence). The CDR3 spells CAWRSGIRTGGPKSYGYTF. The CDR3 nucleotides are TGTGCCTGGAGGAGTGGGATCCGGACAGGGGGCCCCAAATCGTATGGCTACACCTTC.